Sequencing of this T cell receptor beta chain was carried out in a study of CD4 T cells in relation to SARS-CoV-2 and coronaviruses. Study-wide points: Approximately 65% of donors had memory CD4+ clonotypes crossrecognizing SARS-CoV-2 and common cold coronavirus spike. Pre-pandemic and post-infection samples never came from the same donor. The cross-reactivity analysis covered only spike protein, not other viral proteins.

The CDR3 runs 18 residues. Looked up from germline, CDR1 is MNHEY and CDR2 is SMNVEV (reference sequence). The ends were cut back, 6 bases at V and 0 bases at J, with 23 bases in the middle. A note on this clone: Its antigen is not identified.

CD4+ T cells from unexposed donors were obtained before the COVID-19 pandemic (2011-2018). After roughly ten days of culture, CD4+ T cells were isolated. Unexposed-donor CD4+ T cells were probed with SARS-CoV-2 S/N and four cold-coronavirus spikes, cells permitting. Only in-frame clones appear in the TCRdb table, and some are missing; sequencing was by immunoSEQ multiplex PCR. Counted here are 20,000 to 25,000 clones, around 76% occurring once; the ten biggest clones make up 9.5% to 15%. This sequence joins TRBV27 and TRBJ1-1, with D uncertain. The source is a human donor in good health. The sample comprised CD4+ T cells from PBMCs, cultured in vitro. CDR3 sequence reads: CASSHMSGMEQMNTEAFF. CDR3 DNA: TGTGCCAGCAGCCATATGTCGGGCATGGAACAGATGAACACTGAAGCTTTCTTT.